This T cell receptor (beta chain) was sequenced in a study of cytomegalovirus exposure and HLA in healthy donors. Overall study results and limits: It was fewer than 200 TCR beta chains that were listed as cytomegalovirus-associated. The authors confirmed in vitro that three CMV-associated chains were specific for CMV antigens.

Comments on this clone: Antigen specificity is unknown.

60 Vbeta and 13 Jbeta primers were used in PCR. Generated by immunoSEQ multiplex PCR, the TCRdb table keeps only in-frame clones and is missing some. The sample has about 120,000 clones, roughly 71% seen once. The germline CDR1 and CDR2 sequences are SGHTA and FQGNSA. The V gene end was trimmed by 2 bases and the J gene end by 7 bases; junction bases not matched to a gene: 7. The CDR3 has 15 amino acids. The source of this sequence is a woman between 40 and 50 years old in good health and CMV-seropositive. The chain employs TRBV7-2 and TRBJ1-5; 8 positions match TRBD1. The sequencing sample was made of PBMCs. CDR3 nucleotide sequence: TGTGCCAGCAGCTTATTTCAGGGGGCGGGACAGCCCCAGCATTTT. Its protein product is CASSLFQGAGQPQHF.